The text below deals with one T cell receptor (beta chain). The data were taken from a study of blood T cell repertoires in COVID-19. Study background: Some COVID-19 samples were acute and others convalescent; all came from the United States, Italy and Spain.

The cohort comprised adults aged 18 to 89 years residing in 20 to 30 US areas. Grouping used clinical history reported by participants in a survey and questionnaire. As handled by the study authors: Amplification with reference gene primers provided the estimates of nucleated cell counts. TCRdb's copy holds only in-frame clones and misses some; the assay was immunoSEQ multiplex PCR. That table is the source of V, J and clone size, and D and trimming were worked out from the DNA. The sample consists of about 260,000 clones, over 80% of them appearing once. This CDR3 has 14 amino acids. The V end was cut by 2 bases, the J end by 1 base, with 6 bases between. Per the germline V gene, CDR1 is SGHTA and CDR2 is FQGTGA.

The receptor was isolated from a man aged 45-60 years who had been exposed to COVID-19. V gene TRBV7-3 combines with J gene TRBJ2-1; D is unresolved. Material for sequencing was PBMCs or T cells enriched from blood (not recorded which). Here the CDR3 reads CASSLGESYNEQFF. CDR3 DNA: TGTGCCAGCAGCTTAGGAGAATCCTACAATGAGCAGTTCTTC.